This T cell receptor (beta chain) appears in the sequencing data of a study of blood T cells in healthy people across ages. Germline V lookup: CDR1 MDHEN, CDR2 SYDVKM. V lost 6 bases, J lost 4 bases, and 15 bases lay in between. This CDR3 comprises 14 residues. The second PCR ran about 6 to 11 cycles with a sample-barcoded 5' primer and J-beta primers. Using its own MiXCR run on the 5' RACE reads, TCRdb lists one record per CDR3 protein. The table has roughly 1.9 million distinct CDR3 sequences, roughly two fifths seen once. The TCR was taken from a human donor in good health. The rearrangement links TRBV28 to TRBJ1-2; D might be TRBD1 (5 bases). Material: blood. Here the CDR3 reads CASSVTAGTYGYTF. CDR3 nucleotides: TGTGCCAGCAGCGTGACAGCGGGTACCTATGGCTACACCTTC.